The present T cell receptor beta chain was sequenced within a study of T cell responses to AZD1222 COVID-19 vaccine. With 5 bases clipped from V and 1 base from J, the junction kept 6 bases outside the gene matches. Germline CDR1 is SEHNR and CDR2 is FQNEAQ (reference sequence). This CDR3 is built from 16 residues. Measured with immunoSEQ multiplex PCR; TCRdb has only the in-frame clones, and not every one. Of about 120,000 clones detected, around 90% appear once; the ten largest clones hold around 9.6%. This clonotype was sampled from an adult in good health. The chain employs TRBV7-9 and TRBJ2-3, with TRBD2 identical over 10 bases. The material was peripheral blood, obtained on day 0 of AZD1222 vaccination. CDR3 sequence reads: CASSVFGTSGTDTQYF. The CDR3 bases are TGTGCCAGCAGCGTTTTTGGGACTAGCGGCACAGATACGCAGTATTTT.